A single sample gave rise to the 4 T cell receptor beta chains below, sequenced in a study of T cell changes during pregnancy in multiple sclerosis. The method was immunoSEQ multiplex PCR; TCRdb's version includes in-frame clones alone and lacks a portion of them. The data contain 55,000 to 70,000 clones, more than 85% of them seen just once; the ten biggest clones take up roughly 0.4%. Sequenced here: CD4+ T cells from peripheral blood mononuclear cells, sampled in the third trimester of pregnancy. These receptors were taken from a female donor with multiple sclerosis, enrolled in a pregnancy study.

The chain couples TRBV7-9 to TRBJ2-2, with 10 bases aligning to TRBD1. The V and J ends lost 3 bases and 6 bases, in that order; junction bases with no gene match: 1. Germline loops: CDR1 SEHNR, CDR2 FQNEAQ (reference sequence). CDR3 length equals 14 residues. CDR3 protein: CASSFGQGAGELFF. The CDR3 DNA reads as TGTGCCAGCAGCTTTGGACAGGGGGCCGGGGAGCTGTTTTTT. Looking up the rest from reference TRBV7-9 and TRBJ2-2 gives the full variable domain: DTGVSQNPRHKITKRGQNVTFRCDPISEHNRLYWYRQTLGQGPEFLTYFQNEAQLEKSRLLSDRFSAERPKGSFSTLEIQRTEQGDSAMYLCASSFGQGAGELFFGEGSRLTVL.

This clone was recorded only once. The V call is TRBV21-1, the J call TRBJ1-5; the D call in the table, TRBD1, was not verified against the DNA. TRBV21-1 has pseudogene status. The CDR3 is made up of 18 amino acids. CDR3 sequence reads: CASSKVGTGQDPNQPQHF. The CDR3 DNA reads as TGTGCCAGCAGCAAAGTCGGGACGGGACAGGACCCCAATCAGCCCCAGCATTTT.

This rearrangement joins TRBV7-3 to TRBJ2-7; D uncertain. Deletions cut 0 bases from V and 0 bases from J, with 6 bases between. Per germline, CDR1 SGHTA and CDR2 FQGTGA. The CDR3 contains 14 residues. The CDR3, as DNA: TGTGCCAGCAGCTTAACCCGCGGCTCCTACGAGCAGTACTTC. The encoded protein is CASSLTRGSYEQYF.

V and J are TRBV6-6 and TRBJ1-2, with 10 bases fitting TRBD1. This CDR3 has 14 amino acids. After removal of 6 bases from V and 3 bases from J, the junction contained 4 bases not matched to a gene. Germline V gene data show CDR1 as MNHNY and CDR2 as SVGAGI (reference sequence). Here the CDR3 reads CASRETGGYYGYTF. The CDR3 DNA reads TGTGCCAGCAGAGAGACAGGGGGCTACTATGGCTACACCTTC.